The present T cell receptor (beta chain) was sequenced within a study of cytomegalovirus exposure and HLA in healthy donors. General study results and limits: Across donors, most TCRs were seen rarely, yet some public ones were widespread.

The V gene end was trimmed by 4 bases and the J gene end by 3 bases; junction bases not matched to a gene: 6. Germline CDR1 reads SGHDT; CDR2 reads YYEEEE. This CDR3 has 14 residues. On this clone: Antigen specificity is unknown.

Repertoires were generated with immunoSEQ multiplex PCR, while TCRdb's copy carries only in-frame clones and drops some. This table holds approximately 59,000 clones, about 91% found once. The study drew the donors from its roughly 120-subject validation cohort, separate from the approximately 700-subject first cohort. The chain is built from TRBV5-6 and TRBJ1-1, with 7 nucleotides matching TRBD1. This receptor was obtained from a young man in good health and CMV-seropositive. The specimen was PBMCs. CDR3 amino acids: CASSTPQGDTEAFF. DNA for the CDR3: TGTGCCAGCAGCACCCCGCAGGGGGACACTGAAGCTTTCTTT.